The clone carrying this T cell receptor beta chain has only a few counts. Antigen: not known. The data originate from a study of cytomegalovirus exposure and HLA in healthy donors. Germline loops: CDR1 SGHAT, CDR2 FQNNGV. Trimming shortened V by 3 bases and J by 7 bases, and 22 bases separated the two germline ends. This CDR3 spans 17 amino acids. PCR amplification relied on 60 Vbeta primers (plus 13 Jbeta primers). Assay used: immunoSEQ multiplex PCR; TCRdb lists only in-frame clones, some missing. This sample has about 160,000 clones, with less than 85% found just once. Overall study results and limits: Prior analysis indicated that the majority of TCR beta V segments exhibited productivity approximately 87% or approximately 30% of the time. Associated with HLA alleles at 0.05 false discovery rate in a later analysis were around 15,000 TCR beta sequences. The majority of CMV-associated TCR beta chains were reported as apparently HLA-restricted in a later analysis.

This TCR came from a boy aged 2 to 10 in good health and CMV-seronegative. Sequenced sample: PBMCs. The gene calls are TRBV11-2 and TRBJ1-3; D gene unclear. This CDR3 is CASSFSLAGSSDNTIYF. For the CDR3, the DNA is TGTGCCAGCAGCTTTTCCCTTGCGGGGAGCTCGGACAACACCATATATTTT.